This T cell receptor beta chain was retrieved from a study of blood T cell repertoires in COVID-19. Study context: Samples representing acute and convalescent COVID-19 were sourced from the United States, Italy and Spain. The cDNA or gDNA used as material had been derived from T cells, B-cell-depleted T cells, or PBMCs.

In the study's own analysis: The authors estimated nucleated cell counts from reference gene primer amplification. Measured with immunoSEQ multiplex PCR; TCRdb has only the in-frame clones, and not every one. V and J calls and clone size are copied from that table; D and trimming were computed from the DNA. Altogether fewer than 200,000 clones are present, less than 85% being singletons, with the ten largest covering around 3%. V shed 0 bases and J shed 5 bases, with 16 bases lying between them. Per the germline V gene, CDR1 is MNHEY and CDR2 is SVGAGI. The CDR3 runs to 16 residues. V and J are TRBV6-5 and TRBJ2-5; possibly TRBD2 for D (6 bases). Sequenced input: peripheral blood. This TCR was sampled from a woman aged 80 or over with acute or convalescent COVID-19. The CDR3 protein is CASSYSVSGVWETQYF. CDR3 nucleotide sequence: TGTGCCAGCAGTTACTCGGTGTCGGGAGTTTGGGAGACCCAGTACTTC.